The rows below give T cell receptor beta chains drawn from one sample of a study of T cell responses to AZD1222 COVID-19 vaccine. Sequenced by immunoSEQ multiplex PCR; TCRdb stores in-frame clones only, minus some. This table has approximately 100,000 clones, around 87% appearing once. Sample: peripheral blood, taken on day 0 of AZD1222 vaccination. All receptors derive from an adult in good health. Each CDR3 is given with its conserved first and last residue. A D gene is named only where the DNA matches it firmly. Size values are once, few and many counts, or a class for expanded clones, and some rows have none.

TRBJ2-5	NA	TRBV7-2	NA	TGTGCCAGCAGCTTAGCGGTTTCGCCTCTACATATCCAAGAGACCCAGTACTTC	CASSLAVSPLHIQETQYF
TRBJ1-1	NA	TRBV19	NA	TGTGCCAGTAACCCGGGGTATGGAACTGAAGCTTTCTTT	CASNPGYGTEAFF
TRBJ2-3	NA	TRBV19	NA	TGTGCCAGTACCAGAGGGGAAGTGGGGTATACGCAGTATTTT	CASTRGEVGYTQYF
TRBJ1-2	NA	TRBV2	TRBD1	TGTGCCAGCAGTGGCCGACAGGGGACCGTTCTCTACACCTTC	CASSGRQGTVLYTF
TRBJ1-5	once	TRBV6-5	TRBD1	TGTGCCAGCAGCACTACAGGGGGCTCCGCTCAGCCCCAGCATTTT	CASSTTGGSAQPQHF
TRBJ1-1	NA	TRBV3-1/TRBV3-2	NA	TGTGCCAGCAGCCTTCAACAGGGAGACACTGAAGCTTTCTTT	CASSLQQGDTEAFF
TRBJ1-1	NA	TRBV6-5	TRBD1	TGTGCCAGCAGCTTCGGACAGGGGTATAGTGAAGCTTTCTTT	CASSFGQGYSEAFF
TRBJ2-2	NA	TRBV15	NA	TGTGCCACCAGCAGAAATAGCGGCGCGAACACCGGGGAGCTGTTTTTT	CATSRNSGANTGELFF
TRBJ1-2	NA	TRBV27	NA	TGTGCCAGCAGTCCATTGGGCGCCTATGGCTACACCTTC	CASSPLGAYGYTF
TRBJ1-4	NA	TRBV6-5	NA	TGTGCCAGCAGTTACGGGCCGAATGAAAAACTGTTTTTT	CASSYGPNEKLFF
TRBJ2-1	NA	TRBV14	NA	TGTGCCAGCAGCCAGCTAGATGGTAATGAGCAGTTCTTC	CASSQLDGNEQFF
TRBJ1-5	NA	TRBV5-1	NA	TGCGCCAGCAGCTTTTCGGGGGGTGGCAATCAGCCCCAGCATTTT	CASSFSGGGNQPQHF
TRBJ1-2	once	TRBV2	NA	TGTGCCAGCAGCGGACAGAACTATGGCTACACCTTC	CASSGQNYGYTF
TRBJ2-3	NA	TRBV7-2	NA	TGTGCCAGCAGCTTAGTGGACAGATTGTCCACAGATACGCAGTATTTT	CASSLVDRLSTDTQYF
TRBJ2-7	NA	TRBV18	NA	TGTGCCAGCTCACCAGGGGTCTCCTACGAGCAGTACTTC	CASSPGVSYEQYF
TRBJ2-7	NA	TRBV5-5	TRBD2	TGTGCCAGCAGCTTAATCTCTTCGGGAGGGGTTACAGGCTACGAGCAGTACTTC	CASSLISSGGVTGYEQYF
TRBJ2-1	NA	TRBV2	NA	TGTGCCAGCAGTCACAGGTACAATGAGCAGTTCTTC	CASSHRYNEQFF
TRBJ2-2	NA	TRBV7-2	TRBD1	TGTGCCAGCAGCTTCCGACAGGGAACGAACACCGGGGAGCTGTTTTTT	CASSFRQGTNTGELFF
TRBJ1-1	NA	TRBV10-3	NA	TGTGCCATCAGTGAGGGACAGCAAGAAGCTTTCTTT	CAISEGQQEAFF
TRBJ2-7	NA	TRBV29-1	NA	TGCAGCGTTTTGGGGGAGCAAGGAGAGCAGTACTTC	CSVLGEQGEQYF
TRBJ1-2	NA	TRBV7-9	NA	TGTGCCAGCAGCCTCCTTGGATTGGACGGTGGCTACACCTTC	CASSLLGLDGGYTF
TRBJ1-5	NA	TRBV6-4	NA	TGTGCCAGCAGTGCCCACGCTAATCAGCCCCAGCATTTT	CASSAHANQPQHF
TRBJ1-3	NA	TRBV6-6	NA	TGTGCCAGCAGTCCTCAGGGGAATGGAAACACCATATATTTT	CASSPQGNGNTIYF
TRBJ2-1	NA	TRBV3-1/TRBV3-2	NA	TGTGCCAGCAGCCCGATAGACTTATACAATGAGCAGTTCTTC	CASSPIDLYNEQFF
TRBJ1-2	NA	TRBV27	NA	TGTGCCAGCAAGTTTTTGGGCTCGGGTTACACCTTC	CASKFLGSGYTF
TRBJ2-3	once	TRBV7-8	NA	TGTGCCAGCAGCTTAGGGGGACCCGATACGCAGTATTTT	CASSLGGPDTQYF
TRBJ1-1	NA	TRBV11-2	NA	TGTGCCAGCAGCCCCCGGAGGGGATTCAACACTGAAGCTTTCTTT	CASSPRRGFNTEAFF
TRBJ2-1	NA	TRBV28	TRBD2	TGTGCCAGCAGTTTATTGGGGTTGGGGACTAGCGGGGGTTTAGGTGAGCAGTTCTTC	CASSLLGLGTSGGLGEQFF
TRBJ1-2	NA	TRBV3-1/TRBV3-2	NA	TGTGCCAGCAGCCACGGGACTCCTAATGGCTACACCTTC	CASSHGTPNGYTF
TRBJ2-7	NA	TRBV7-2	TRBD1	TGTGCCAGCAGCTTGGGGACAGATTTCGAGCAGTACTTC	CASSLGTDFEQYF
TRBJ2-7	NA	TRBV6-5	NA	TGTGCCAGCAGTTACTCCCTCCCAGGGTTCGAGCAGTACTTC	CASSYSLPGFEQYF
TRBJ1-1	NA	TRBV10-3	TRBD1	TGTGCCATCCGGGGGGGTCAAACAGGGGAGACTGAAGCTTTCTTT	CAIRGGQTGETEAFF